A selection of T cell receptor beta chains follows, all from one sample in a study of blood T cells in healthy people across ages. In TCRdb, the 5' RACE reads were re-called with MiXCR into one record per CDR3 protein. The sample consists of 760,000 or so distinct CDR3 sequences, roughly 25% of them appearing once. These same records also appear under a second study, on T cells of mothers and their children.

The sample taken for sequencing was blood. These receptors were taken from a boy aged 10-17 years in good health. The CDR3 runs from the conserved cysteine through the conserved F or W. D genes are given only for firm matches. Rows may omit the clone size; those that give it use once, few, many or a size class.

size: NA
J: TRBJ1-1
D: NA
V: TRBV27
CDR3: CASSNGLGTEAFF
DNA: TGTGCCAGCAGCAACGGGCTCGGGACTGAAGCTTTCTTT

size: NA
J: TRBJ1-3
D: NA
V: TRBV7-2
CDR3: CASSHGGNTIYF
DNA: TGTGCCAGCAGCCACGGCGGAAACACCATATATTTT

size: NA
J: TRBJ2-1
D: NA
V: TRBV29-1
CDR3: CSGGGGFNNEQFF
DNA: TGCAGCGGGGGCGGGGGCTTTAACAATGAGCAGTTCTTC

size: NA
J: TRBJ2-3
D: NA
V: TRBV6-1
CDR3: CASTLNPYPSTDTQYF
DNA: TGTGCCAGCACTCTCAACCCGTACCCCAGCACAGATACGCAGTATTTT

size: few
J: TRBJ1-2
D: NA
V: TRBV3-1
CDR3: CASSQFQFYGYTF
DNA: TGTGCCAGCAGCCAGTTTCAGTTCTATGGCTACACCTTC

size: NA
J: TRBJ2-7
D: NA
V: TRBV20-1
CDR3: CSARQVRSYEQYF
DNA: TGCAGTGCCCGACAGGTACGGTCCTACGAGCAGTACTTC

size: NA
J: TRBJ2-1
D: NA
V: TRBV28
CDR3: CASSLTLADNEQFF
DNA: TGTGCCAGCAGTTTAACGTTAGCGGACAATGAGCAGTTCTTC

size: once
J: TRBJ2-1
D: NA
V: TRBV10-3
CDR3: CAISDSGGSYNEQFF
DNA: TGTGCCATCAGTGACAGTGGGGGCTCCTACAATGAGCAGTTCTTC

size: NA
J: TRBJ1-4
D: TRBD1
V: TRBV5-1
CDR3: CASSSTGTAEKLFF
DNA: TGCGCCAGCAGCTCTACAGGGACAGCAGAAAAACTGTTTTTT

size: NA
J: TRBJ2-7
D: NA
V: TRBV6-1
CDR3: CASNDRASSYEQYF
DNA: TGTGCCAGCAATGACCGAGCGAGCTCCTACGAGCAGTACTTC

size: NA
J: TRBJ2-5
D: NA
V: TRBV10-3
CDR3: CAIRGVKETQYF
DNA: TGTGCCATCAGGGGGGTGAAAGAGACCCAGTACTTC

size: NA
J: TRBJ2-3
D: NA
V: TRBV5-1
CDR3: CASSLASEPTDTQYF
DNA: TGCGCCAGCAGCTTGGCCTCGGAACCCACAGATACGCAGTATTTT

size: few
J: TRBJ2-5
D: TRBD1
V: TRBV6-1
CDR3: CASSVLGTAQETQYF
DNA: TGTGCCAGCAGTGTCTTAGGGACAGCCCAAGAGACCCAGTACTTC

size: NA
J: TRBJ2-3
D: NA
V: TRBV28
CDR3: CASTAGFVDTQYF
DNA: TGTGCCAGCACCGCAGGTTTCGTAGATACGCAGTATTTT

size: NA
J: TRBJ1-1
D: TRBD1
V: TRBV28
CDR3: CASSTRGRGPTEAFF
DNA: TGTGCCAGCAGTACTCGGGGCAGGGGGCCCACTGAAGCTTTCTTT

size: many
J: TRBJ2-5
D: NA
V: TRBV29-1
CDR3: CSVQGKYQETQYF
DNA: TGCAGCGTTCAAGGGAAGTACCAAGAGACCCAGTACTTC

size: few
J: TRBJ2-7
D: NA
V: TRBV29-1
CDR3: CSAVDRYEQYF
DNA: TGCAGCGCGGTGGACCGGTACGAGCAGTACTTC

size: few
J: TRBJ2-1
D: TRBD2
V: TRBV7-9
CDR3: CASSRDAGGSNNEQFF
DNA: TGTGCCAGCAGCCGAGATGCGGGAGGGTCGAACAATGAGCAGTTCTTC

size: few
J: TRBJ1-4
D: TRBD1
V: TRBV18
CDR3: CASSRQQGEEEKLFF
DNA: TGTGCCAGCTCACGACAACAGGGGGAGGAGGAAAAACTGTTTTTT

size: few
J: TRBJ2-3
D: TRBD2
V: TRBV12-3/TRBV12-4
CDR3: CASSWASGGSVHTQYF
DNA: TGTGCCAGCAGTTGGGCTAGCGGGGGCTCAGTCCATACGCAGTATTTT

size: NA
J: TRBJ1-1
D: NA
V: TRBV25-1
CDR3: CASSFLPASSMNTEAFF
DNA: TGTGCCAGCAGTTTTCTACCGGCATCTTCAATGAACACTGAAGCTTTCTTT

size: NA
J: TRBJ2-2
D: TRBD1
V: TRBV10-3
CDR3: CAISESDRRTGELFF
DNA: TGTGCCATCAGTGAGTCGGACAGGCGTACCGGGGAGCTGTTTTTT

size: NA
J: TRBJ2-7
D: TRBD2
V: TRBV29-1
CDR3: CSVRPTALAGNYEQYF
DNA: TGCAGCGTTCGGCCCACGGCGTTAGCGGGAAACTACGAGCAGTACTTC

size: NA
J: TRBJ1-6
D: NA
V: TRBV4-3
CDR3: CASSQDYGVSPLHF
DNA: TGCGCCAGCAGCCAAGATTATGGGGTCTCACCCCTCCACTTT

size: few
J: TRBJ1-6
D: TRBD1
V: TRBV7-2
CDR3: CASSLEAGQGWNSPLHF
DNA: TGTGCCAGCAGCTTAGAGGCGGGACAGGGCTGGAATTCACCCCTCCACTTT

size: few
J: TRBJ2-3
D: NA
V: TRBV29-1
CDR3: CSVVLAEGTDTQYF
DNA: TGCAGCGTGGTACTGGCGGAGGGCACAGATACGCAGTATTTT

size: few
J: TRBJ2-7
D: NA
V: TRBV29-1
CDR3: CSVEADGTYEQYF
DNA: TGCAGCGTTGAAGCGGACGGGACCTACGAGCAGTACTTC

size: few
J: TRBJ2-2
D: NA
V: TRBV18
CDR3: CASSPFGTPANTGELFF
DNA: TGTGCCAGCTCACCATTTGGGACTCCCGCGAACACCGGGGAGCTGTTTTTT

size: many
J: TRBJ1-1
D: NA
V: TRBV29-1
CDR3: CSGQNTEAFF
DNA: TGCAGCGGACAGAACACTGAAGCTTTCTTT

size: once
J: TRBJ2-5
D: TRBD1
V: TRBV7-9
CDR3: CASTSFRQGGETQYF
DNA: TGTGCCAGCACTTCCTTTAGACAGGGCGGCGAGACCCAGTACTTC

size: NA
J: TRBJ2-7
D: TRBD1
V: TRBV18
CDR3: CASSPGTGDEQYF
DNA: TGTGCCAGCTCACCAGGGACAGGGGACGAGCAGTACTTC

size: NA
J: TRBJ2-1
D: TRBD1
V: TRBV12-3/TRBV12-4
CDR3: CASSPQTGYDEQFF
DNA: TGTGCCAGCAGTCCCCAGACAGGGTACGACGAGCAGTTCTTC

size: few
J: TRBJ2-3
D: NA
V: TRBV11-2
CDR3: CASSLEGGRTDTQYF
DNA: TGTGCCAGCAGCTTAGAAGGGGGGCGCACAGATACGCAGTATTTT

size: NA
J: TRBJ1-2
D: TRBD1
V: TRBV29-1
CDR3: CSVDSGTGSYGYTF
DNA: TGCAGCGTTGATTCCGGGACAGGGTCCTATGGCTACACCTTC

size: NA
J: TRBJ1-4
D: NA
V: TRBV13
CDR3: CASSLQNEKLFF
DNA: TGTGCCAGCAGCTTACAGAATGAAAAACTGTTTTTT

size: few
J: TRBJ2-3
D: TRBD1
V: TRBV2
CDR3: CASIRDRDSDTQYF
DNA: TGTGCCAGCATCCGGGACAGGGACTCAGATACGCAGTATTTT

size: NA
J: TRBJ2-1
D: TRBD2
V: TRBV10-3
CDR3: CAIGVPGTSNNEQFF
DNA: TGTGCCATCGGGGTTCCCGGGACTAGCAACAATGAGCAGTTCTTC

size: NA
J: TRBJ1-4
D: NA
V: TRBV3-1
CDR3: CASSQLQGPNEKLFF
DNA: TGTGCCAGCAGCCAATTACAGGGCCCTAATGAAAAACTGTTTTTT

size: NA
J: TRBJ2-1
D: TRBD2
V: TRBV20-1
CDR3: CSARLASGGQFF
DNA: TGCAGTGCTAGGCTGGCCAGCGGGGGGCAGTTCTTC

size: NA
J: TRBJ2-3
D: NA
V: TRBV29-1
CDR3: CSERGVRGEVETSTDTQYF
DNA: TGCAGCGAGCGGGGTGTCAGGGGCGAGGTGGAAACTAGCACAGATACGCAGTATTTT

size: NA
J: TRBJ1-6
D: TRBD1
V: TRBV5-1
CDR3: CASSQDRGNSPLHF
DNA: TGCGCCAGCAGCCAGGACAGGGGTAATTCACCCCTCCACTTT

size: once
J: TRBJ1-1
D: NA
V: TRBV7-9
CDR3: CASTLEGGGVNTEAFF
DNA: TGTGCCAGCACTTTAGAGGGGGGCGGAGTAAACACTGAAGCTTTCTTT

size: once
J: TRBJ2-7
D: TRBD1
V: TRBV4-1
CDR3: CASSQEQGAGEQYF
DNA: TGCGCCAGCAGCCAAGAACAGGGGGCGGGTGAGCAGTACTTC

size: NA
J: TRBJ2-5
D: TRBD2
V: TRBV7-9
CDR3: CASSLILAGGETQYF
DNA: TGTGCCAGCAGCTTAATCCTAGCGGGAGGAGAGACCCAGTACTTC

size: few
J: TRBJ2-5
D: NA
V: TRBV27
CDR3: CASKLTLGRETQYF
DNA: TGTGCCAGCAAATTAACTCTGGGGAGGGAGACCCAGTACTTC

size: NA
J: TRBJ1-4
D: NA
V: TRBV6-2/TRBV6-3
CDR3: CASSYGAGENEKLFF
DNA: TGTGCCAGCAGTTACGGGGCGGGGGAGAATGAAAAACTGTTTTTT

size: few
J: TRBJ2-5
D: NA
V: TRBV20-1
CDR3: CSALKETQYF
DNA: TGCAGTGCTTTAAAAGAGACCCAGTACTTC

size: NA
J: TRBJ2-5
D: NA
V: TRBV20-1
CDR3: CSARALAHTETQYF
DNA: TGCAGTGCTAGAGCCCTAGCGCATACAGAGACCCAGTACTTC

size: once
J: TRBJ2-1
D: NA
V: TRBV12-3/TRBV12-4
CDR3: CASSTLSDSPIYNEQFF
DNA: TGTGCCAGCAGCACACTATCGGACAGCCCCATTTACAATGAGCAGTTCTTC

size: few
J: TRBJ2-7
D: NA
V: TRBV28
CDR3: CASSWNNGHEQYF
DNA: TGTGCCAGCAGTTGGAATAATGGCCACGAGCAGTACTTC

size: few
J: TRBJ1-4
D: NA
V: TRBV20-1
CDR3: CSARDLRGSNEKLFF
DNA: TGCAGTGCTAGAGATCTTCGGGGTTCTAATGAAAAACTGTTTTTT

size: few
J: TRBJ2-7
D: NA
V: TRBV29-1
CDR3: CSVEEGAYEQYF
DNA: TGCAGCGTTGAAGAGGGGGCCTACGAGCAGTACTTC